Listed below are T cell receptor beta chains from one sample, sequenced in a study of T cells in Graves' hyperthyroidism and ophthalmopathy. Using its own MiXCR run on the multiplex PCR reads, TCRdb lists one record per CDR3 protein. This sample has under 650,000 distinct CDR3 sequences, with 16% found just once. The material sequenced was blood. Source of these receptors: a woman aged 30 to 39 with Graves' hyperthyroidism. Each CDR3 is given without its conserved first and last residue. Some rows mark clone size as missing; the rest say once, few, many or name a class of expanded clone.

few,TRBJ2-6,TRBV7-2,ASRRTGDSGANVLT
few,TRBJ2-1,TRBV6-1,ASKKGPSSYNEQF
many,TRBJ1-4,TRBV7-8,ASSLAQGGEKLF
few,TRBJ2-2,TRBV9,ASSVVSVTNTGELF
many,TRBJ2-7,TRBV5-5,ASSFGFEQY
many,TRBJ1-1,TRBV19,ASKSRGTVNTEAF
NA,TRBJ2-3,TRBV9,ASSVDLVSDTQY
few,TRBJ2-5,TRBV20-1,SAGKSGARQETQY
many,TRBJ1-2,TRBV5-1,ASSLDIGVGYT
many,TRBJ1-1,TRBV7-9,ASGLMGTEAF
many,TRBJ1-3,TRBV28,ASIFDLSSGNTIY
many,TRBJ2-1,TRBV2,ASSGLPGNEQF
NA,TRBJ1-5,TRBV28,ASSLVQLASNQPQH
NA,TRBJ1-5,TRBV19,ASSAGQSFNQPQH
many,TRBJ1-3,TRBV29-1,SVERGNTIY
few,TRBJ1-2,TRBV24-1,ATSGNLDRGLYGYT
many,TRBJ2-7,TRBV20-1,STHSGSSYEQY
many,TRBJ1-5,TRBV27,ASSPTGVEGNQPQH
NA,TRBJ1-1,TRBV6-5,ASSYSTWGADTEAF